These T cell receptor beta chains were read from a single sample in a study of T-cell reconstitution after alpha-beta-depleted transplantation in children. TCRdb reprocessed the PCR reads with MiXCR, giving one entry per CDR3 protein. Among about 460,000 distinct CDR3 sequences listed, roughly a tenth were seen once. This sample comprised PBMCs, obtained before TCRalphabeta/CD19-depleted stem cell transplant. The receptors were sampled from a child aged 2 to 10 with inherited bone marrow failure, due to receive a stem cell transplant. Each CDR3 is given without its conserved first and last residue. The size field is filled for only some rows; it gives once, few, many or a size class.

ASVQNQPQH | TRBV27 | NA | 9
ASSPQEASGRYEQY | TRBV9 | many | 14
ASSPPFDTQY | TRBV7-8 | NA | 10
ASKAGGEQY | TRBV27 | many | 9
ASSRDDPHYYGYT | TRBV6-1 | many | 13
ASSVGLASTGELF | TRBV9 | many | 13
ASSTSIGRGLGEQY | TRBV7-9 | many | 14
ASSVGIQY | TRBV9 | many | 8
SAQEGLAGVGEQY | TRBV20-1 | few | 13
ATSRAGTVTEAF | TRBV15 | many | 12
ASSRGGYPDTQY | TRBV4-3 | NA | 12
ASGADPGEQY | TRBV10-1 | many | 10
ASSQAYPGHLNYGYT | TRBV3-1 | many | 15
ATSDFSSGPNNEQF | TRBV24-1 | many | 14
ASSSVGIPTQDNEQF | TRBV28 | many | 15
ASSYSPLEEGTEELF | TRBV6-5 | NA | 15
ASSLKADYGYT | TRBV27 | many | 11
AISESARAETQY | TRBV10-3 | many | 12
ASSGRGDYTDTQY | TRBV28 | many | 13
ASSPLMERVVFEQY | TRBV27 | many | 14
ASSPQGGNTEAF | TRBV7-9 | many | 12
ASSLAVNEKLF | TRBV27 | many | 11
ASSRDGLVAEAF | TRBV3-1 | NA | 12
ASSPTSGRASNSYEQY | TRBV5-6 | NA | 16
ASSFSGATKTDTQY | TRBV7-9 | many | 14
ASSFLSLSSYNEQF | TRBV27 | many | 14
ASSLRSFREMIRHEQF | TRBV5-1 | many | 16
ASSMASGSYEQY | TRBV19 | NA | 12
ASSYMRFQSYEQY | TRBV6-1 | many | 13
ASTTDSYNEQF | TRBV5-1 | NA | 11
ASGLTRASGRGPSYNEQF | TRBV12-5 | many | 18
ASSYGGPYEQY | TRBV6-5 | many | 11
AAWEGSNEQF | TRBV7-2 | many | 10
SARDLVASGSLDTQY | TRBV20-1 | few | 15
ASSPPSFNEQF | TRBV18 | NA | 11